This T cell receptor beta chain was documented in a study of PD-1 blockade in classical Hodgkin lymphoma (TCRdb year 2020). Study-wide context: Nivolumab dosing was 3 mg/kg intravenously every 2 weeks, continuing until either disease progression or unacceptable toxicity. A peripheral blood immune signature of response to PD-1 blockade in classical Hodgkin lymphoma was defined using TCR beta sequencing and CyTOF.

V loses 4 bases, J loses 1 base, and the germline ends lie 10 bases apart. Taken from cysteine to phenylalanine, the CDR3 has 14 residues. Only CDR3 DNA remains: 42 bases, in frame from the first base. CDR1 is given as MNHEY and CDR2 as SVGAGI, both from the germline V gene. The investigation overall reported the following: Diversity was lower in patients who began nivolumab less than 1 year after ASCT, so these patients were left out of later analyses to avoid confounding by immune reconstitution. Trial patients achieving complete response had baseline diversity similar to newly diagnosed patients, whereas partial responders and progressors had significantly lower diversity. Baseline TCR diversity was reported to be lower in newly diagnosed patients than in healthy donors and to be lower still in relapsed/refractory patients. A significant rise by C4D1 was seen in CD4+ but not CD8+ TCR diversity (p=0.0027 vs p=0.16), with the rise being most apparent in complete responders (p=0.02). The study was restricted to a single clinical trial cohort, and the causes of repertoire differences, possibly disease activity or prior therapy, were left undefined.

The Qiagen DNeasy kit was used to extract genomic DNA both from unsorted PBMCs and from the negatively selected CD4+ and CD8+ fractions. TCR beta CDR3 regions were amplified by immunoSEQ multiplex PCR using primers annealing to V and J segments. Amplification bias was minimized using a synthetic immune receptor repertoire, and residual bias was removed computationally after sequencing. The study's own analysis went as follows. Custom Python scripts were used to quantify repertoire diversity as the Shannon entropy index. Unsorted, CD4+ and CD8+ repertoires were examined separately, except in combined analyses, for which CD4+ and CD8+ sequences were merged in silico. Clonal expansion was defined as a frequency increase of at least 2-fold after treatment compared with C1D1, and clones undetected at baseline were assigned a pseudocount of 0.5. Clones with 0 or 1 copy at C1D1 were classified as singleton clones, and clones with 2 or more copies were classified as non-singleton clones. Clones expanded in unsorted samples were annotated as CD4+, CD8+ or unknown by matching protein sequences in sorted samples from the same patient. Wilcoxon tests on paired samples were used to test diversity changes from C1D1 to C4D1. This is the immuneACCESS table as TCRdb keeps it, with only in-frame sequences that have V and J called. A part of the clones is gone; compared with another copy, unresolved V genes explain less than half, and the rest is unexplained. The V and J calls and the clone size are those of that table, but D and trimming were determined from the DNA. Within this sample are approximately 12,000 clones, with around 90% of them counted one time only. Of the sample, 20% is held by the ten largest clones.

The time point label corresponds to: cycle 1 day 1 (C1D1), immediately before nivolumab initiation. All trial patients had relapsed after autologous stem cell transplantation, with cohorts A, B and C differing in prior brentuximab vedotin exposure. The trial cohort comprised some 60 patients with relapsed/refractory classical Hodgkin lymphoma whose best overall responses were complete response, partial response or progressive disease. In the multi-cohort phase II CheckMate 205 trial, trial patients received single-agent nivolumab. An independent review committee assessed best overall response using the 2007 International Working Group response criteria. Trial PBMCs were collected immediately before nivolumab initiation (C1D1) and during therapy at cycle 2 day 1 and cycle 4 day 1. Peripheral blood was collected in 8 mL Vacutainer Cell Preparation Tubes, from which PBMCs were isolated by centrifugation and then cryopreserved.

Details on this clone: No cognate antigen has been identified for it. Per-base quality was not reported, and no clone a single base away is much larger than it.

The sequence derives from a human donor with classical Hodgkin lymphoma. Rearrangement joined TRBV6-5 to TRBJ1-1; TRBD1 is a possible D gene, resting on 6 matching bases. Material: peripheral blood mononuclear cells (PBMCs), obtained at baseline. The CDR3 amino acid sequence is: CASSSQQGNTEAFF. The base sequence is TGTGCCAGCAGTTCCCAACAGGGGAACACTGAAGCTTTCTTT.